The 24 T cell receptor beta chains reported below all come from one sample, sequenced in a study of PD-1 blockade in classical Hodgkin lymphoma. With no exception, relapse followed autologous stem cell transplantation in all patients, and brentuximab vedotin exposure varied. The study purified CD4+ T cells from thawed PBMCs using magnetic negative selection. The repertoire was sequenced with immunoSEQ multiplex PCR; TCRdb's copy has only in-frame clones and lacks some. The sample lists over 8,500 clones, 84% occurring once. The specimen was CD4+ T cells from blood, collected at baseline. Receptors originate from a human donor with classical Hodgkin lymphoma.

A note on this clone: The junction shows a germline mismatch at one end, possibly a read error. V and J are TRBV10-2 and TRBJ2-7, with D possibly TRBD1 on 5 matching bases. Per the germline V gene, CDR1 is WSHSY and CDR2 is SAAADI. CDR3 length: 13 residues. The CDR3 region is CASGSGPHRPVGF. CDR3 nucleotide sequence: TGCGCCAGCGGGTCCGGGCCCCACAGGCCCGTGGGCTTC.

The genes are TRBV18 and TRBJ2-1; TRBD2 is a possible D gene (6 bases). The CDR3 totals 15 residues. The germline CDR1 and CDR2 sequences are KGHSH and LQKENI. Trimming pared 2 bases from V and 3 bases from J, leaving 11 bases between. DNA of the CDR3: TGTGCCAGCTCACCAAAGCGGGCCTACTACAATGAGCAGTTCTTC. This encodes CASSPKRAYYNEQFF.

The J gene is TRBJ2-7, the V gene TRBV5-4, with 10 bases fitting TRBD2. The J segment lost 0 bases and the V segment lost 2 bases, leaving 2 bases of the junction unmatched. This CDR3 has 15 amino acids. Germline assignment: CDR1 SGHNT and CDR2 YYREEE (reference sequence). CDR3 in amino acids: CASSLRTSGSYEQYF. CDR3 DNA sequence: TGTGCCAGCAGCTTAAGGACTAGCGGCTCCTACGAGCAGTACTTC.

This chain joins TRBV28 and TRBJ2-1; 10 positions agree with TRBD2. V shed 6 bases and J 12 bases; nucleotides not matched to a gene: 8. The CDR3 extends over 13 amino acids. Germline CDR1 and CDR2: MDHEN and SYDVKM. The DNA for the CDR3 is TGTGCCAGCAGCCCTAGCGGGAGCTTGGCGCAGTTCTTC. It encodes CASSPSGSLAQFF. Supplemented by reference TRBV28 and TRBJ2-1, the full variable domain reads DVKVTQSSRYLVKRTGEKVFLECVQDMDHENMFWYRQDPGLGLRLIYFSYDVKMKEKGDIPEGYSVSREKKERFSLILESASTNQTSMYLCASSPSGSLAQFFGPGTRLTVL.

J is TRBJ2-1 and V is TRBV6-5; 11 bases fit TRBD2. The CDR3 is 15 amino acids. Germline-derived CDR1 and CDR2 are MNHEY and SVGAGI. The ends lost 4 bases at V and 9 bases at J; junction bases unmatched: 8. CDR3: CASSFLSGRDGEQFF. CDR3 nucleotides: TGTGCCAGCAGTTTCCTTAGCGGGAGGGACGGTGAGCAGTTCTTC.

The table lists this clone with a few counts. The genes are TRBV5-1 and TRBJ2-1; 11 positions match TRBD2. Germline CDR1 and CDR2: SGHRS and YFSETQ. CDR3 length: 17 residues. Trimming took 4 bases from V and 6 from J; bases not matched to a gene: 12. CDR3 amino acids: CASSPFLSGRVFNEQFF. The CDR3 coding sequence is TGCGCCAGCAGCCCATTCCTTAGCGGGAGGGTCTTCAATGAGCAGTTCTTC.

The V gene is TRBV5-1, the J gene TRBJ2-2; D may be TRBD2 (5 bases). Germline CDR1 and CDR2: SGHRS and YFSETQ. The CDR3 runs 13 residues. V lost 0 bases, J lost 7 bases, and 7 bases lay in between. DNA of the CDR3: TGCGCCAGCAGCTTGGCGGCGGGCGGGGAGCTGTTTTTT. Its translation is CASSLAAGGELFF.

The V and J genes are TRBV5-6 and TRBJ2-1, with 13 bases fitting TRBD2. Germline loops: CDR1 SGHDT, CDR2 YYEEEE. The CDR3 has 16 residues. V lost 4 bases and J lost 5; bases outside the gene matches: 6. For the CDR3, the DNA is TGTGCCAGCAGCCAAACCGGGACTAGCGGGGACAATGAGCAGTTCTTC. Its translation is CASSQTGTSGDNEQFF. Variable domain in full (rest from reference TRBV5-6 and TRBJ2-1): DAGVTQSPTHLIKTRGQQVTLRCSPKSGHDTVSWYQQALGQGPQFIFQYYEEEERQRGNFPDRFSGHQFPNYSSELNVNALLLGDSALYLCASSQTGTSGDNEQFFGPGTRLTVL.

This clone has a handful of counts. In DNA form, the CDR3 reads TGTGCCAGCAGTCGCGGACACTCCTACGAGCAGTACTTC. Amino acid sequence: CASSRGHSYEQYF. This chain connects TRBV27 to TRBJ2-7; a weak D match, TRBD1 (5 bases). Germline V gene lookup returns CDR1 MNHEY and CDR2 SMNVEV (reference sequence). V lost 5 bases to trimming and J lost 0 bases, with 8 bases between them. The CDR3 totals 13 residues.

The chain links TRBV11-2 to TRBJ2-1; perhaps D is TRBD1 or TRBD2 (5 bases each). CDR1 is SGHAT, CDR2 FQNNGV, per germline. This CDR3 comprises 13 residues. Trimming cost V 4 bases and J 12 bases, with 16 bases left between them. The CDR3 loop reads CASSSNQGVSQFF. In nucleotides, the CDR3 is TGTGCCAGCAGCTCCAATCAGGGAGTCTCGCAGTTCTTC.

This clone has just one count. V gene TRBV19 combines with J gene TRBJ2-1; 7 nucleotides line up with TRBD1. The CDR3 contains 16 residues. Trimming cost V 4 bases and J 0 bases; bases outside gene matches: 6. Germline assignment: CDR1 LNHDA and CDR2 SQIVND (reference sequence). CDR3 sequence: CASSRYRDSSYNEQFF. The CDR3 nucleotides read TGTGCCAGTAGTAGATACCGGGACAGCTCCTACAATGAGCAGTTCTTC.

The chain is built from TRBV5-1 and TRBJ2-3, with TRBD2 matching over 14 bases. Unmatched junction bases numbered 10, after V lost 0 bases and J lost 4 bases. This CDR3 comprises 19 residues. Germline V gives CDR1 SGHRS, CDR2 YFSETQ. CDR3 sequence reads: CASSLGAGTSGSWADTQYF. In DNA, the CDR3 is TGCGCCAGCAGCTTGGGCGCCGGGACTAGCGGGAGCTGGGCAGATACGCAGTATTTT.

The chain uses TRBV28 and TRBJ2-5; the D gene is possibly TRBD2 (7 bases). V lost 3 bases and J lost 1, with 18 bases in between. CDR1 is MDHEN, CDR2 SYDVKM, per germline. The CDR3 extends over 17 amino acids. The CDR3, as DNA: TGTGCCAGCAGTTTCTCCACGGGGGGCGCCGGCCAAGAGACCCAGTACTTC. It specifies CASSFSTGGAGQETQYF.

This clone was picked up a small number of times. The CDR3, as DNA: TGTGCCAGCAGCATGGTCTATGGCTACACCTTC. This translates into CASSMVYGYTF. The V gene is TRBV6-1, the J gene TRBJ1-2, with D unresolved. CDR1 is MNHNS, CDR2 SASEGT, per germline. Between the trimmed V and J ends, which lost 6 bases and 4 bases, there was a span of 6 bases. The CDR3 covers 11 residues.

V gene TRBV29-1 combines with J gene TRBJ2-1; unclear D gene. Germline lookup yields CDR1 SQVTM and CDR2 ANQGSEA. This CDR3 contains 11 residues. V gave up 4 bases and J gave up 7 bases, with 8 bases separating them. CDR3 in DNA: TGCAGCGTTGGGTGGGGAAATGAGCAGTTCTTC. It is translated as CSVGWGNEQFF.

The chain couples TRBV10-3 to TRBJ2-7; possible D gene TRBD1, 7 bases. Germline V CDR1 and CDR2: ENHRY, SYGVKD. Deletions cut 4 bases from V and 5 bases from J, with 12 bases between. The CDR3 is 13 residues long. The CDR3 sequence is CAISGGQRDEQYF. Here the CDR3 DNA reads TGTGCCATCAGTGGGGGACAGCGGGACGAGCAGTACTTC.

This clone was detected a few times. The gene calls are TRBV6-5 and TRBJ2-5; TRBD1 is a possible D gene (7 bases). The germline V gene has CDR1 MNHEY and CDR2 SVGAGI. The CDR3 has 13 amino acids. Trimming cost V 2 bases and J 7 bases, with 11 bases left between them. CDR3 in DNA: TGTGCCAGCAGTTACGCCAGGGGGGCGACCCAGTACTTC. It yields the protein CASSYARGATQYF.

The gene calls are TRBV27 and TRBJ1-4; tentative D call: TRBD1 (6 bases). Trimming pared 5 bases from V and 3 bases from J, leaving 10 bases between. The germline V gene has CDR1 MNHEY and CDR2 SMNVEV (reference sequence). CDR3 length: 14 residues. The DNA for the CDR3 is TGTGCCAGCAGTCAGGGGTCCGCTAATGAAAAACTGTTTTTT. This translates into CASSQGSANEKLFF.

The rearrangement joins TRBV5-8 to TRBJ2-5; 13 nucleotides align to TRBD2. Trimming cost V 0 bases and J 5 bases; bases outside gene matches: 10. The CDR3 runs to 18 residues. The germline CDR1 and CDR2 sequences are SGHTS and YDEGEE. The DNA for the CDR3 is TGTGCCAGCAGCTTGGGTACTAGCGGGAGGGCCTTTACGGAGACCCAGTACTTC. This gives the protein CASSLGTSGRAFTETQYF.

J is TRBJ2-2 and V is TRBV7-9; D gene unclear. CDR1 is SEHNR and CDR2 is FQNEAQ in the germline V gene (reference sequence). V was shortened by 0 bases and J by 4 bases, with 9 bases between the two germline ends. This CDR3 has 15 residues. Here the CDR3 reads CASSLALPRTGELFF. CDR3 bases: TGTGCCAGCAGCTTAGCGCTTCCTCGCACCGGGGAGCTGTTTTTT.

The chain employs TRBV28 and TRBJ1-5; perhaps TRBD1 as D (6 bases). The germline V gene has CDR1 MDHEN and CDR2 SYDVKM. Trimming pared 6 bases from V and 7 bases from J, leaving 10 bases between. The CDR3 spans 12 residues. CDR3: CASRQQGQPQHF. CDR3 DNA: TGTGCCAGCAGACAACAGGGCCAGCCCCAGCATTTT.

V gene TRBV6-1 combines with J gene TRBJ2-7; the D call may be TRBD1 or TRBD2 (5 bases each). Per germline, CDR1 MNHNS and CDR2 SASEGT. There are 14 residues in the CDR3. The V gene lost 8 bases and the J gene lost 3 bases, with 17 bases spanning the gap. CDR3 DNA sequence: TGTGCCAGCGTCAACTGGGGGTACGGCTACGAGCAGTACTTC. Amino acids: CASVNWGYGYEQYF.

This clone is large within its sample. The J gene is TRBJ2-7, the V gene TRBV7-2, with 11 positions matching TRBD2. V lost 4 bases, J lost 0 bases, and 2 bases stayed unmatched. The germline V gene has CDR1 SGHTA and CDR2 FQGNSA. The CDR3 totals 15 residues. The CDR3 nucleotides are TGTGCCAGCAGCTACGGGACTAGCGGCTCCTACGAGCAGTACTTC. Translated, it gives CASSYGTSGSYEQYF.

The rearrangement links TRBV19 to TRBJ2-2; 9 bases match TRBD1. The V gene's germline CDR1 is LNHDA and CDR2 SQIVND (reference sequence). This CDR3 has 16 amino acids. The V and J ends lost 5 bases and 4 bases, in that order; junction bases with no gene match: 8. The CDR3 DNA sequence: TGTGCCAGTAGTTCTCGACAGGGGGTGTCCACCGGGGAGCTGTTTTTT. Protein product: CASSSRQGVSTGELFF.